This T cell receptor (beta chain) was obtained from a study of patients and donors after allogeneic stem cell transplantation. TCRdb re-called the RT-PCR reads through MiXCR, storing one row per CDR3 protein. The table includes under 30,000 distinct CDR3 sequences, about 8% detected once. This CDR3 is built from 15 residues. Deletions cut 5 bases from V and 4 bases from J, with 17 bases between. CDR1 and CDR2 from the germline V gene are SGHAT and FQNNGV. The material sequenced was blood, either unsorted or a sorted T cell fraction (not recorded which). This sequence originates from a human donor who was either an allogeneic HSCT recipient or a stem cell or donor lymphocyte infusion donor (not recorded which). It is not recorded whose cells these are; they may come from a transplant donor. The chain recombines TRBV11-2 with TRBJ2-5; D might be TRBD1 or TRBD2, each matching 5 bases. The CDR3 spells CASSRGGNIRETQYF. The CDR3 DNA reads as TGTGCCAGCAGCCGTGGGGGAAATATCAGAGAGACCCAGTACTTC.